This T cell receptor beta chain derives from a study of shared clonotypes between healthy human individuals. Study details: Plates per donor: three CD4 naive, three CD4 memory, two CD8 naive, one CD8 memory. Study-level points and caveats: Some clonotypes were shared by all four sorted-subset donors, while others were not shared. The non-shared ones had lower generation probabilities than the shared ones.

Some clones are missing from TCRdb's copy, which holds only in-frame ones; the method was immunoSEQ multiplex PCR. The table has more than 1,200,000 clones, 98% seen once. Concerning this clone: Its antigen is currently unknown.

The CDR3 has 14 amino acids. Trimming took off 2 bases at V and 4 bases at J, with 9 bases between the two ends. In germline, CDR1 is LGHNA, CDR2 YNFKEQ. Sequencing was performed on naive CD4+ T cells sorted from blood. Regarding subset: CD45RA+ positively selected. This receptor was obtained from a man younger than 45 in good health. This sequence joins TRBV4-2 and TRBJ2-1; D uncertain. The CDR3, as DNA: TGTGCCAGCAGCCAAATCGGACGGTACAATGAGCAGTTCTTC. This encodes CASSQIGRYNEQFF.